This T cell receptor beta chain stems from a study of T cells in tuberculosis. Study-level points and caveats: Shorter CDR3-alpha in active tuberculosis partly drove smaller distances. Active tuberculosis alpha repertoires lay closer to GMM-specific TCRs than controls'.

With V trimmed by 6 bases and J by 7 bases, 10 bases remained unmatched. In germline, CDR1 is MNHEY, CDR2 SVGAGI. The CDR3 is 14 amino acids. The repertoire was sequenced with immunoSEQ multiplex PCR; TCRdb's copy has only in-frame clones and lacks some. In the table there are under 35,000 clones, roughly nine tenths of which are singletons. With regard to this clone: What it binds is unknown.

Described time point: new active TB diagnosis, blood taken before or within 7 days of starting treatment. Specimen: PBMCs, collected at tuberculosis diagnosis. The V and J genes are TRBV6-5 and TRBJ1-2, with 8 positions matching TRBD1. This receptor was obtained from an adult with tuberculosis. Some clones in this sample may be carry-over from other donors' samples. The CDR3: CASRPLDRVSGYTF. The CDR3, as DNA: TGTGCCAGCAGGCCTTTGGACAGGGTTTCTGGCTACACCTTC.